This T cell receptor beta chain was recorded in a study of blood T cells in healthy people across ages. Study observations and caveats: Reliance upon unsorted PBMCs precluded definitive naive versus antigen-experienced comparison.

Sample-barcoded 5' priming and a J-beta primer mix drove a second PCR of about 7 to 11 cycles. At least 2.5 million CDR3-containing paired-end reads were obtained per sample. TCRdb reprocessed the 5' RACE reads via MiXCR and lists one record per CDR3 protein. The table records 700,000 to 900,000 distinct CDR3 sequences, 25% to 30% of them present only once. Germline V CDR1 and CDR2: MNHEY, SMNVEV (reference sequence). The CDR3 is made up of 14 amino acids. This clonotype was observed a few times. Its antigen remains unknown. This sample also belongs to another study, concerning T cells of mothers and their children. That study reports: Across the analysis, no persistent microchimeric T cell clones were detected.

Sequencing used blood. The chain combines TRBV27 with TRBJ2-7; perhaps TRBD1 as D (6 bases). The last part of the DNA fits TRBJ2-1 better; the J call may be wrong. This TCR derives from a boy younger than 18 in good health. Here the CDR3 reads CASSLRTAVNEQFF. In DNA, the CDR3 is TGTGCCAGCAGTTTAAGGACAGCGGTAAATGAGCAGTTCTTC.